Presented here are 11 T cell receptor beta chains from one specimen sequenced in a study of shared clonotypes between healthy human individuals. Method: immunoSEQ multiplex PCR; TCRdb's copy keeps in-frame clones and lacks some. The sample shows just over 2,000,000 clones, 85% to 95% of them seen only once. Sequencing was performed on naive CD4+ T cells sorted from blood. The subset: CD45RA+ positively selected. Every receptor here comes from a man between 18 and 29 years old in good health.

The gene calls are TRBV2 and TRBJ2-7; 9 bases match TRBD2. CDR3 length: 15 amino acids. From germline, CDR1 is SNHLY and CDR2 FYNNEI. J lost 5 bases, V lost 4 bases, and 9 bases had no gene match. CDR3 nucleotides: TGTGCCAGCAGTGTATTAGCGGGAGTAGTTAACGAGCAGTACTTC. Translated: CASSVLAGVVNEQYF.

The chain couples TRBV7-9 to TRBJ2-7; no clear D. Germline V gives CDR1 SEHNR, CDR2 FQNEAQ (reference sequence). The CDR3 contains 16 residues. The germline V and J ends were trimmed by 5 bases and 4 bases, with 21 bases remaining between them. The chain's CDR3 is CASSIWTFSSGYEQYF. The CDR3 region has the DNA TGTGCCAGCAGCATCTGGACCTTCTCAAGTGGGTACGAGCAGTACTTC.

CDR3 DNA: TGTGCCACCAGCAGAGATAGGACGATTGTGGGTTCACCCCTCCACTTT. As protein: CATSRDRTIVGSPLHF. This chain connects TRBV15 to TRBJ1-6; D is undetermined. Germline CDR1 LNHNV, CDR2 YYDKDF (reference sequence). This CDR3 is 16 amino acids long. The germline V and J ends were trimmed by 0 bases and 9 bases, with 15 bases remaining between them.

Notes on this clone: The identical CDR3 is also encoded by other nucleotide sequences in the sample. The J gene is TRBJ1-2, the V gene TRBV5-1; D unresolved. The length of the CDR3 is 14 residues. Germline lookup yields CDR1 SGHRS and CDR2 YFSETQ. Deletions cut 0 bases from V and 2 bases from J, with 8 bases between. The CDR3 sequence is CASSLAGWNYGYTF. CDR3 DNA: TGCGCCAGCAGCTTGGCGGGGTGGAACTATGGCTACACCTTC.

This chain uses TRBV7-9 with TRBJ1-6, with D uncertain. CDR1 is SEHNR and CDR2 is FQNEAQ in the germline V gene (reference sequence). The CDR3 consists of 14 residues. Between the trimmed V and J ends, which lost 5 bases and 10 bases, there was a span of 15 bases. In DNA form, the CDR3 reads TGTGCCAGCAGCGGTCAGGCAGTTCGGTCACCCCTCCACTTT. This gives the protein CASSGQAVRSPLHF.

About this clone itself: The same CDR3 also results from other DNA sequences found in this sample. The chain uses TRBV7-2 and TRBJ2-1, with 11 bases identical to TRBD2. CDR3 size: 16 residues. The junction had 3 bases not matched to a gene; V was cut back by 5 bases and J by 0 bases. Germline CDR1 is SGHTA and CDR2 is FQGNSA. CDR3 region: CASSLTSGGSYNEQFF. The CDR3 DNA is TGTGCCAGCAGCCTAACTAGCGGGGGCTCCTACAATGAGCAGTTCTTC.

The chain is built from TRBV10-3 and TRBJ2-7; the match to TRBD2 covers 12 bases. CDR1 is ENHRY, CDR2 SYGVKD, per germline. CDR3 size: 16 residues. V dropped 4 bases and J dropped 4; count of bases not matched to a gene: 8. CDR3 nucleotide sequence: TGTGCCATCAGTGGGACTAGCGGGGCACTAGGGTACGAGCAGTACTTC. Translation gives CAISGTSGALGYEQYF.

This clone was seen more than once but under ten times. The genes are TRBV7-2 and TRBJ2-5, with TRBD1 as a possible D gene (6 bases). Germline V CDR1 and CDR2: SGHTA, FQGNSA. The CDR3 has 14 amino acids. The germline V and J ends were trimmed by 4 bases and 4 bases, with 13 bases remaining between them. The CDR3 here is CASSYFRGGETQYF. CDR3 bases: TGTGCCAGCAGCTACTTCAGGGGCGGAGAGACCCAGTACTTC.

Regarding this clone: In the same sample, other DNA sequences code for this CDR3. This chain uses TRBV11-2 with TRBJ2-2; 7 nucleotides match TRBD1. Germline V gene data show CDR1 as SGHAT and CDR2 as FQNNGV. The junction had 5 bases not matched to a gene; V was cut back by 5 bases and J by 2 bases. This CDR3 region has 15 residues. This chain's CDR3 is CASSRQGENTGELFF. The CDR3 DNA follows: TGTGCCAGCAGCCGACAGGGAGAAAACACCGGGGAGCTGTTTTTT.

This rearrangement joins TRBV5-1 to TRBJ2-1; a weak D match, TRBD2 (5 bases). CDR1 SGHRS and CDR2 YFSETQ come from the germline V gene. The CDR3 loop spans 16 amino acids. The V end was cut by 4 bases, the J end by 0 bases, with 14 bases between. DNA of the CDR3: TGCGCCAGCAGCATCTTCGGGGTAAGCTCCTACAATGAGCAGTTCTTC. Translated: CASSIFGVSSYNEQFF.

The chain carries TRBV27 and TRBJ2-7, with 12 bases fitting TRBD2. Per the germline V gene, CDR1 is MNHEY and CDR2 is SMNVEV (reference sequence). The CDR3 totals 15 residues. Unmatched junction bases numbered 9, after V lost 6 bases and J lost 6 bases. The DNA for the CDR3 is TGTGCCAGCAGCGAAAGACTAGCGGGAGTAGGCGAGCAGTACTTC. Translation: CASSERLAGVGEQYF.